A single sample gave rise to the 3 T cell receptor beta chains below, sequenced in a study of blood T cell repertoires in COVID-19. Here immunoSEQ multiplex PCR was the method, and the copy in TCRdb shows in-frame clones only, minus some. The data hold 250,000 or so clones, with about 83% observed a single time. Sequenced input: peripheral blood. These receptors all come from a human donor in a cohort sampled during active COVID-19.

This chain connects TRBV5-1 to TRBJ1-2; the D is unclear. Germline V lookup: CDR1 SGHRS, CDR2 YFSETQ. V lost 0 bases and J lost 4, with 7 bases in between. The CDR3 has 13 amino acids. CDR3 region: CASSLDWAYGYTF. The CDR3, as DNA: TGCGCCAGCAGCTTGGATTGGGCCTATGGCTACACCTTC. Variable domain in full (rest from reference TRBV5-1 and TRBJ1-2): KAGVTQTPRYLIKTRGQQVTLSCSPISGHRSVSWYQQTPGQGLQFLFEYFSETQRNKGNFPGRFSGRQFSNSRSEMNVSTLELGDSALYLCASSLDWAYGYTFGSGTRLTVV.

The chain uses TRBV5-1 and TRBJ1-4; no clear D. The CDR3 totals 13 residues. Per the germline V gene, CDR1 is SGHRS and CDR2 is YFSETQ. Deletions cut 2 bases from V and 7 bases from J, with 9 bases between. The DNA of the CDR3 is TGCGCCAGCAGCTTAACAGAGGGTGAAAAACTGTTTTTT. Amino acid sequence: CASSLTEGEKLFF.

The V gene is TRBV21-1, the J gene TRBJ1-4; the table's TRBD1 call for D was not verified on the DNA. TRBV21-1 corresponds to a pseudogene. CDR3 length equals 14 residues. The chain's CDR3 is CASARQGANEKLFF. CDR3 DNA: TGTGCCAGCGCTCGGCAGGGGGCTAATGAAAAACTGTTTTTT.